The 4 T cell receptor beta chains listed next were all sequenced from one sample in a study of blood T cell repertoires in COVID-19. Here immunoSEQ multiplex PCR was the method, and the copy in TCRdb shows in-frame clones only, minus some. The sample carries under 300,000 clones, less than 85% recorded once. The sequencing input was peripheral blood. These receptors were obtained from a woman of 80 years or more with active or convalescent COVID-19.

This chain connects TRBV27 to TRBJ2-2, with D tentatively TRBD1 (6 bases). Trimming left V 6 bases short and J 3 bases short, with 23 bases between. Germline lookup yields CDR1 MNHEY and CDR2 SMNVEV (reference sequence). The CDR3 runs 18 residues. This chain's CDR3 is CASRTQGLGALDTGELFF. In DNA form, the CDR3 reads TGTGCCAGCAGGACTCAGGGGTTGGGCGCCTTAGACACCGGGGAGCTGTTTTTT.

The J gene is TRBJ1-2, the V gene TRBV3-1 (or the pseudogene TRBV3-2); possible D gene TRBD1, 6 bases. CDR3 length: 14 amino acids. V was cut by 2 bases and J by 6 bases, with 13 bases left in between. CDR1 LGHDT and CDR2 YNNKEL come from the germline V gene (reference sequence). CDR3 coding DNA: TGTGCCAGCAGCCAACGGGGACATCCTCATGGCTACACCTTC. Encoded protein: CASSQRGHPHGYTF.

The V and J genes are TRBV28 and TRBJ2-7; maybe TRBD2 (5 bases). From germline, CDR1 is MDHEN and CDR2 SYDVKM. With 5 bases removed from V and 2 bases from J, the gap between germline ends came to 16 bases. The CDR3 is 15 amino acids. This CDR3 reads CASSPSLAGAYEQYF. CDR3 sequence (DNA): TGTGCCAGCAGTCCCAGTTTAGCCGGGGCCTACGAGCAGTACTTC.

DNA of the CDR3: TGTGCCAGCAGCCCGAGGGGACAGCGAAAAATGAACACTGAAGCTTTCTTT. It is translated as CASSPRGQRKMNTEAFF. This sequence joins TRBV28 and TRBJ1-1, with 7 positions matching TRBD1. CDR1 is MDHEN and CDR2 is SYDVKM in the germline V gene. After removal of 6 bases from V and 0 bases from J, the junction contained 13 bases not matched to a gene. The CDR3 contains 17 residues.